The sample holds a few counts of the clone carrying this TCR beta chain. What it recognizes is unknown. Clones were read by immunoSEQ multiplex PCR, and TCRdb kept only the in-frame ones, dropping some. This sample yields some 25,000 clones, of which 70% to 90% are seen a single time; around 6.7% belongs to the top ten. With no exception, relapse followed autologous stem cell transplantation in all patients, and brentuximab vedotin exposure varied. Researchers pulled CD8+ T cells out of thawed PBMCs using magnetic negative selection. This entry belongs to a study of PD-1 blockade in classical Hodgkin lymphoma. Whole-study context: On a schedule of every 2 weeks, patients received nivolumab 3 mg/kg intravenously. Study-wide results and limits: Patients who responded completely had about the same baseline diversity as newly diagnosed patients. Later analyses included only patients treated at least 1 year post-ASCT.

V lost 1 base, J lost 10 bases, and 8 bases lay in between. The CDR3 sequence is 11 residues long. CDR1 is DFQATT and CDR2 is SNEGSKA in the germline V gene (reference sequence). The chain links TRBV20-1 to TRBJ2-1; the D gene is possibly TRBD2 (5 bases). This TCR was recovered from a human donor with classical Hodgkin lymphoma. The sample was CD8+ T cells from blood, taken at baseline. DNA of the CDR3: TGCAGTGCTAGAGTCGAGCGGGAGCAGTTCTTC. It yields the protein CSARVEREQFF.